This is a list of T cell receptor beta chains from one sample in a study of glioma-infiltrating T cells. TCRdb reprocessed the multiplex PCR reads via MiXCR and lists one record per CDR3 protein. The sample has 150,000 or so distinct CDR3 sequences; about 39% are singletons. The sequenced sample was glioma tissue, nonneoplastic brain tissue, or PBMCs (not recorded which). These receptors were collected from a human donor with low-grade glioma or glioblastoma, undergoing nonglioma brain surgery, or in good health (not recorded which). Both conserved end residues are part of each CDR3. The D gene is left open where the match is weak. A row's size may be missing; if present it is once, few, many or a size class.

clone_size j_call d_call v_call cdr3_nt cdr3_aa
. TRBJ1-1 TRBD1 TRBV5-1 TGCGCCAGCAGCAATGGAGAGGGGGCTGGCACTGAAGCTTTCTTT CASSNGEGAGTEAFF
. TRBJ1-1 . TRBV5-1 TGCGCCCGCAGCTTGGGCGGAAACACTGAAGCTTTCTTT CARSLGGNTEAFF
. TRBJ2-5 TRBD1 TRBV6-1 TGTGCCAGCAGTCTATGGGACAGGGTTTTTGGGGAGACCCAGTACTTC CASSLWDRVFGETQYF
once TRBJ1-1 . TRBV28 TGTGCCAGCGGGGCAGGCTTTGGGAGACCCATGAGGAACACTGAAGCTTTCTTT CASGAGFGRPMRNTEAFF
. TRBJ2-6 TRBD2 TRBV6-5 TGTGCCAGCAGTTACTCACTGACTAGCGTCATTTTCTCTGGGGCCAACGTCCTGACTTTC CASSYSLTSVIFSGANVLTF
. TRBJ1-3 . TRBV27 TGTGCCAGCAGCTCCCACCCGGGTCCCTCTGGAAACACCATATATTTT CASSSHPGPSGNTIYF
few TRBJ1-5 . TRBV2 TGTGCCAGCAGTCCTACAGGGAGCAATCAGCCCCAGCATTTT CASSPTGSNQPQHF
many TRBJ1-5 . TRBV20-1 TGCAGTGCTAGCGTTGGCAGGCGAAATAGCAATCAGCCCCAGCATTTT CSASVGRRNSNQPQHF
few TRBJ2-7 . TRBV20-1 TGCAGTGTCGATGCGGTTAGCTCCTACGAGCAGTACTTC CSVDAVSSYEQYF
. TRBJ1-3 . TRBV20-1 TGCAGTGCTCCGGACAGAGGCGGAAACACCATATATTTT CSAPDRGGNTIYF
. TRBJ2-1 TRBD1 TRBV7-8 TGTGCCAGCAGCCCGGGGACAGGGCATTACAATGAGCAGTTCTTC CASSPGTGHYNEQFF
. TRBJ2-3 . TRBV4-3 TGCGCCAGCAGCCAAGTAGTTGCGCAAGATACGCAGTATTTT CASSQVVAQDTQYF
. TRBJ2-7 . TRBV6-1 TGTGCCAGCAGTACAAGGCCTGGGACTGAACCGTACTTC CASSTRPGTEPYF
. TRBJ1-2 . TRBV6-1 TGTGCCAGCAGCCCCAGGGGTACGGCGAACTATGGCTACACCTTC CASSPRGTANYGYTF
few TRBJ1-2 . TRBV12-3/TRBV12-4 TGTGCCAGCAGTCCAGGGGTTCAGGGCTATGGCTACACCTTC CASSPGVQGYGYTF
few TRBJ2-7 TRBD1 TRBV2 TGTGCCAGCAGAGGGGACAGGGGGCGGCCCGGGCAGTACTTC CASRGDRGRPGQYF
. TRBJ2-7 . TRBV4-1 TGCGCCAGCAGCCGAGGGGCGTCCTACGAGCAGTACTTC CASSRGASYEQYF
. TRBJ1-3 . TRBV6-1 TGTGCCAGCAGCTTGAATACAGGGATCGGAAACACCATATATTTT CASSLNTGIGNTIYF
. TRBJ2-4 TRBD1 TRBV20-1 TGCAGCGCCGGGACAGGGTGGATTCAGTACTTC CSAGTGWIQYF
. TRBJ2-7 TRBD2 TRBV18 TGTGCCAGCTCACCTAACGAACTAGCGGTAGGCGAGCAGTACTTC CASSPNELAVGEQYF
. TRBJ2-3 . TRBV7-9 TGCGCCAGCCGTGTGGGGGATACAAGCACAGATACGCAGTATTTT CASRVGDTSTDTQYF
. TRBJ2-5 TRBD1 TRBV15 TGTGCCACCAACAGAGTCGGGACAGGGAGAAAGGAGACCCAGTACTTC CATNRVGTGRKETQYF
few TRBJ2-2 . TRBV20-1 TGCAGTGCTAGTTATGGGACATCGAACACCGGGGAGCTGTTTTTT CSASYGTSNTGELFF
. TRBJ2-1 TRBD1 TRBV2 TGTGCCAGAACAACGGACAGGGTATCTGAGCAGTTCTTC CARTTDRVSEQFF
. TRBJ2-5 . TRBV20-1 TGCAGTGCTAGACCCATTAGCCGCCCCGAGGAGACCCAGTACTTC CSARPISRPEETQYF
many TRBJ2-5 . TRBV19 TGTGCCAGTACCGATCAAGAGACCCAGTACTTC CASTDQETQYF
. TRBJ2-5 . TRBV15 TGTGCCACCAGCTTTGACAAGAAGGGGGGGACCCAGTACTTC CATSFDKKGGTQYF
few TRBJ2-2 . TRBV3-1 TGTGCCAGCAGCCAAGATCTTTGGGGGGAAGAGGGTTTAAACACCGGGGAGCTGTTTTTT CASSQDLWGEEGLNTGELFF
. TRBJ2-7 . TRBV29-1 TGCAGCGTTGAGGGTAATTGGGGGGAGCAGTACTTC CSVEGNWGEQYF
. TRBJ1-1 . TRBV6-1 TGTGCCAGCTCGGACTCGGGTTTTCCTGAAGCTTTCTTT CASSDSGFPEAFF
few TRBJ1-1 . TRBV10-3 TGTGCCATCAAGGCGGAGACTGAAGCTTTCTTT CAIKAETEAFF
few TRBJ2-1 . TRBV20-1 TGCAGTGCTAGAACGGGCACCCTATCCTACAATGAGCAGTTCTTC CSARTGTLSYNEQFF
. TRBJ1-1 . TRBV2 TGTGCCAGCAGCCAGGGATGGGAGAACACTGAAGCTTTCTTT CASSQGWENTEAFF
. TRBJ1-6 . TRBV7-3 TGTGCCAGCAGCTCCGAGGCGTCCTATAATTCACCCCTCCACTTT CASSSEASYNSPLHF
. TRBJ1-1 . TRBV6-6 TGTGCCAGCAGTTACTCTGGGGAACGGTCTGAAGCTTTCTTT CASSYSGERSEAFF
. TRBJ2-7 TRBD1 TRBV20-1 TGCAGTGCCACTTCCGGGACAGGGGGACCCTACGAGCAGTACTTC CSATSGTGGPYEQYF
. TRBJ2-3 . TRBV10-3 TGTGCCATCACGGACTGGACAGATACGCAGTATTTT CAITDWTDTQYF
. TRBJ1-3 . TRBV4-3 TGCGCCAGCAGCCAAGTGTTAGGGATTCCCGGAAACACCATATATTTT CASSQVLGIPGNTIYF
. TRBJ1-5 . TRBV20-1 TGCAGTGCTAAAGGGGAAGTGAGCAATCAGCCCCAGCATTTT CSAKGEVSNQPQHF
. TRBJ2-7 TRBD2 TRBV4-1 TGCGCCAGCAGCCGTTCCACTAGCGGAGATTACGAGCAGTACTTC CASSRSTSGDYEQYF
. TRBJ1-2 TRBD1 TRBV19 TGTGCCAGTACCTCTCGGACAGGGCGTCATCTAGGAGGCTACACCTTC CASTSRTGRHLGGYTF